The 26 T cell receptor beta chains in this list originate from one sample, sequenced in a study of T cell repertoires in ileal Crohn's disease. Measured with immunoSEQ multiplex PCR; TCRdb has only the in-frame clones, and not every one. The repertoire includes about 14,000 clones, nearly 80% of them detected once, and almost 4.5% sits in the top ten. Sequencing was done on a sample of ileal tissue. All receptors derive from an adult with Crohn's disease.

This CDR3 is CAGTGGSYEQYF. The CDR3 DNA sequence: TGTGCCGGAACAGGGGGATCCTACGAGCAGTACTTC. The rearrangement joins TRBV30 to TRBJ2-7; the match to TRBD1 covers 8 bases. The CDR3 has 12 residues. The junction had 4 bases not matched to a gene; V was cut back by 8 bases and J by 1 base. CDR1 GTSNPN and CDR2 SVGIG come from the germline V gene (reference sequence).

V gene TRBV7-2 combines with J gene TRBJ2-1, with D possibly matching TRBD2 (6 bases). Germline V gene sequence: CDR1 SGHTA, CDR2 FQGNSA. Trimming removed 3 bases at V and 5 bases at J, with 17 bases between. The CDR3 has 16 amino acids. The chain's CDR3 is CASSFSAGSIDNEQFF. The CDR3 bases are TGTGCCAGCAGCTTCTCAGCGGGCTCGATAGACAATGAGCAGTTCTTC.

The V call is TRBV6-7, the J call TRBJ1-3; no firm D call. TRBV6-7 is noted as an ORF with a role that remains uncertain. The CDR3 has 16 residues. Trimming shortened V by 8 bases and J by 0 bases, and 17 bases separated the two germline ends. CDR3 loop: CASGSPREDSGNTIYF. The CDR3 region has the DNA TGTGCCAGCGGTAGTCCTCGGGAGGACTCTGGAAACACCATATATTTT.

This clone was detected a few times. The rearrangement links TRBV6-5 to TRBJ2-7; D ambiguous. The CDR3 is made up of 14 amino acids. CDR1 is MNHEY, CDR2 SVGAGI, per germline. V gave up 5 bases and J gave up 3 bases, with 14 bases separating them. The CDR3 is CASSKLTRVYEQYF. DNA for the CDR3: TGTGCCAGCAGTAAACTCACCCGGGTCTACGAGCAGTACTTC.

The J gene is TRBJ1-4, the V gene TRBV6-1; 8 nucleotides align to TRBD1. Losses at the gene ends were 2 bases for V and 8 bases for J; bases not matched to a gene: 13. The CDR3 covers 17 residues. The V gene's germline CDR1 is MNHNS and CDR2 SASEGT. CDR3 sequence reads: CASSELRQGPRWEKLFF. CDR3 DNA: TGTGCCAGCAGTGAACTAAGACAGGGGCCCCGGTGGGAAAAACTGTTTTTT.

The genes are TRBV15 and TRBJ1-1, with unresolved D. The CDR3 loop spans 15 amino acids. The germline V gene has CDR1 LNHNV and CDR2 YYDKDF (reference sequence). The V gene lost 3 bases and the J gene lost 5 bases, with 16 bases spanning the gap. The CDR3 is CATSSPRGGNTEAFF. CDR3 nucleotide sequence: TGTGCCACCAGCAGCCCCCGGGGAGGGAATACTGAAGCTTTCTTT.

This clone was recorded only once. The rearrangement uses TRBV28 and TRBJ2-3; the match to TRBD2 covers 10 bases. In germline, CDR1 is MDHEN, CDR2 SYDVKM. V was clipped by 5 bases and J by 4 bases; unmatched bases: 6. The CDR3 is 15 amino acids. The CDR3 DNA is TGTGCCAGCAGTATAGCGGGGGGCGGGGCAGATACGCAGTATTTT. Encoded protein: CASSIAGGGADTQYF. Based on the CDR3 plus reference TRBV28 and TRBJ2-3, the full variable domain is DVKVTQSSRYLVKRTGEKVFLECVQDMDHENMFWYRQDPGLGLRLIYFSYDVKMKEKGDIPEGYSVSREKKERFSLILESASTNQTSMYLCASSIAGGGADTQYFGPGTRLTVL.

The rearrangement uses TRBV7-2 and TRBJ2-3; 9 nucleotides match TRBD2. This CDR3 has 16 residues. Germline CDR1 reads SGHTA; CDR2 reads FQGNSA. J lost 4 bases, V lost 1 base, and 6 bases had no gene match. In nucleotides, the CDR3 is TGTGCCAGCAGCTTAGTGGGAGCGGGGGGAGCAGATACGCAGTATTTT. Protein sequence: CASSLVGAGGADTQYF.

The rearrangement joins TRBV15 to TRBJ1-5; D not certain. Germline-derived CDR1 and CDR2 are LNHNV and YYDKDF (reference sequence). The germline V and J ends were trimmed by 2 bases and 1 base, with 9 bases remaining between them. The CDR3 is 15 amino acids. In nucleotides, the CDR3 is TGTGCCACCAGCAGAATCGGAGAGAGCAATCAGCCCCAGCATTTT. It is translated as CATSRIGESNQPQHF.

The chain is built from TRBV5-1 and TRBJ1-6; a weak D match, TRBD1 (5 bases). Trimming cost V 0 bases and J 5 bases, with 12 bases left between them. The germline gives CDR1 SGHRS, CDR2 YFSETQ. CDR3 length equals 16 residues. The CDR3 region is CASSLELQAHNSPLHF. In DNA form, the CDR3 reads TGCGCCAGCAGCTTGGAACTACAGGCCCATAATTCACCCCTCCACTTT.

V usage is TRBV15 and J usage is TRBJ1-1; no clear D. Per germline, CDR1 LNHNV and CDR2 YYDKDF (reference sequence). The V end was cut by 0 bases, the J end by 8 bases, with 16 bases between. The length of the CDR3 is 15 residues. The CDR3, as DNA: TGTGCCACCAGCAGAGACCGCTTTGGGCTAACCGAAGCTTTCTTT. Encoded protein: CATSRDRFGLTEAFF.

J is TRBJ1-5 and V is TRBV28; TRBD1 matches at 7 bases. Germline CDR1 and CDR2: MDHEN and SYDVKM. CDR3 length equals 17 residues. J gave up 0 bases and V 4 bases, and 9 bases lay outside the gene matches. CDR3 region: CASSSLRDRHSNQPQHF. Written as DNA, the CDR3 is TGTGCCAGCAGTTCTCTCCGGGACAGACATAGCAATCAGCCCCAGCATTTT.

V is TRBV7-2 and J is TRBJ1-2, with a tentative D call TRBD1 (5 bases). Per germline, CDR1 SGHTA and CDR2 FQGNSA. The ends were cut back, 5 bases at V and 5 bases at J, with 9 bases in the middle. The CDR3 covers 12 residues. The CDR3: CASSIQAYGYTF. DNA for the CDR3: TGTGCCAGCAGCATACAGGCGTATGGCTACACCTTC.

This clone was recorded only once. The V call is TRBV7-8, the J call TRBJ2-4; 13 nucleotides agree with TRBD2. Losses at the gene ends were 5 bases for V and 3 bases for J; bases not matched to a gene: 16. CDR3 length: 20 amino acids. CDR1 and CDR2 from the germline V gene are SGHVS and FQNEAQ. Here the CDR3 DNA reads TGTGCCAGCAGCCGGAGCACTAGCGGGGGGGCGATGGATGTCAAAAACATTCAGTACTTC. This gives the protein CASSRSTSGGAMDVKNIQYF.

The chain uses TRBV27 and TRBJ2-3, with TRBD1 matching over 8 bases. CDR1 and CDR2 (germline): MNHEY, SMNVEV (reference sequence). This CDR3 spans 16 amino acids. V lost 2 bases and J lost 1; bases outside the gene matches: 5. CDR3 in amino acids: CASSLPDRGGTDTQYF. The CDR3 nucleotides read TGTGCCAGCAGTTTACCCGACAGGGGAGGCACAGATACGCAGTATTTT.

The rearrangement links TRBV11-2 to TRBJ1-6; 7 bases match TRBD1. Unmatched junction bases numbered 5, after V lost 5 bases and J lost 7 bases. This CDR3 has 14 residues. In germline, CDR1 is SGHAT, CDR2 FQNNGV. CDR3 bases: TGTGCCAGCAGCCAATACAGGGGCAATTCACCCCTCCACTTT. Protein: CASSQYRGNSPLHF.

This chain connects TRBV18 to TRBJ2-1; 7 bases align to TRBD1. The V gene end was trimmed by 3 bases and the J gene end by 4 bases; junction bases not matched to a gene: 6. Per germline, CDR1 KGHSH and CDR2 LQKENI. This CDR3 is 15 amino acids long. The DNA of the CDR3 is TGTGCCAGCTCACCCCCCGGGACAGCGTACAATGAGCAGTTCTTC. Translated: CASSPPGTAYNEQFF.

V is TRBV5-1 and J is TRBJ2-7; 8 nucleotides align to TRBD1. The CDR3 sequence is 14 residues long. The junction had 5 bases not matched to a gene; V was cut back by 6 bases and J by 0 bases. Looked up from germline, CDR1 is SGHRS and CDR2 is YFSETQ. This CDR3 reads CASTPGQASYEQYF. The CDR3 region has the DNA TGCGCCAGCACCCCGGGACAGGCCTCCTACGAGCAGTACTTC. Full variable domain (missing parts from reference TRBV5-1 and TRBJ2-7): KAGVTQTPRYLIKTRGQQVTLSCSPISGHRSVSWYQQTPGQGLQFLFEYFSETQRNKGNFPGRFSGRQFSNSRSEMNVSTLELGDSALYLCASTPGQASYEQYFGPGTRLTVT.

This clone appeared a few times. The chain is built from TRBV30 and TRBJ1-6, with D unresolved. The CDR3 consists of 15 residues. Trimming took 2 bases from V and 1 from J, leaving 9 bases between them. Germline CDR1 reads GTSNPN; CDR2 reads SVGIG (reference sequence). The CDR3 reads CAWSPRESYNSPLHF. CDR3 nucleotides: TGTGCCTGGAGTCCGAGGGAATCCTATAATTCACCCCTCCACTTT.

J is TRBJ2-1 and V is TRBV21-1; the table's D call, TRBD1, was not checked against the DNA. TRBV21-1 is marked as a pseudogene. The CDR3 spans 16 residues. In DNA form, the CDR3 reads TGTGCCAGCAGCAAAGTGGGGCAGGTGGGAAACAATGAGCAGTTCTTC. Its protein is CASSKVGQVGNNEQFF.

This chain joins TRBV19 and TRBJ2-5, with D maybe TRBD2 (5 bases). V lost 1 base, J lost 7 bases, and 13 bases lay in between. The CDR3 loop spans 14 amino acids. In germline, CDR1 is LNHDA, CDR2 SQIVND (reference sequence). DNA of the CDR3: TGTGCCAGTAGTATAGTTCCCGCGGGTGGGACCCAGTACTTC. It translates to CASSIVPAGGTQYF.

The sample holds a few counts of this clone. The chain couples TRBV28 to TRBJ2-1; D is possibly TRBD2 (5 bases). The germline V gene encodes CDR1 MDHEN and CDR2 SYDVKM. The CDR3 totals 13 residues. Trimming cost V 10 bases and J 4 bases, with 14 bases left between them. The CDR3 nucleotides read TGTGCCACTATCGACTACTCTTACAATGAGCAGTTCTTC. It is translated as CATIDYSYNEQFF.

The chain combines TRBV30 with TRBJ2-1; TRBD2 aligns across 8 bases. The V gene's germline CDR1 is GTSNPN and CDR2 SVGIG (reference sequence). V lost 0 bases to trimming and J lost 3 bases; unmatched junction nucleotides: 7. This CDR3 spans 16 amino acids. This CDR3 reads CAWSVTPGLDYNEQFF. CDR3 nucleotide sequence: TGTGCCTGGAGTGTAACTCCGGGACTAGACTACAATGAGCAGTTCTTC.

V gene TRBV29-1 combines with J gene TRBJ2-7; 10 bases map to TRBD1. Per the germline V gene, CDR1 is SQVTM and CDR2 is ANQGSEA. CDR3 length equals 14 residues. V was pared by 5 bases and J by 6 bases, with 10 bases of the junction left unmatched. The CDR3: CSVLGTGALGEQYF. DNA for the CDR3: TGCAGCGTTCTCGGGACAGGGGCCCTAGGCGAGCAGTACTTC.

The table lists this clone with a count of one. CDR3 amino acids: CASSLRQGWRTDTQYF. In nucleotides, the CDR3 is TGTGCCAGCAGTTTGCGACAGGGGTGGCGCACAGATACGCAGTATTTT. The genes are TRBV6-5 and TRBJ2-3, with 8 bases identical to TRBD1. Germline-derived CDR1 and CDR2 are MNHEY and SVGAGI. The CDR3 contains 16 residues. With V trimmed by 4 bases and J by 1 base, 7 bases remained unmatched.

This clone was seen a single time. V and J are TRBV18 and TRBJ2-5; 11 positions agree with TRBD2. The CDR3 totals 14 residues. CDR1 and CDR2 (germline): KGHSH, LQKENI. After removal of 6 bases from V and 5 bases from J, the junction contained 5 bases not matched to a gene. The chain's CDR3 is CASSGTSGVETQYF. The CDR3 coding sequence is TGTGCCAGCTCGGGGACTAGCGGCGTGGAGACCCAGTACTTC.